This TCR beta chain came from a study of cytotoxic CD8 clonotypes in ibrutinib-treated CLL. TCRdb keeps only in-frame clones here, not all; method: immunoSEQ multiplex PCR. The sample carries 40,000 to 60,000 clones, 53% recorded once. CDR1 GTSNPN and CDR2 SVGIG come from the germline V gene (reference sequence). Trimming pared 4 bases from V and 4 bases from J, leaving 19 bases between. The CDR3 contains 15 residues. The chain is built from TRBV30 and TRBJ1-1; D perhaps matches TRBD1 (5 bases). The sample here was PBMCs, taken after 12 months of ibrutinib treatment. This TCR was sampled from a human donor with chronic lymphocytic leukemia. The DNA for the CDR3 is TGTGCCTGGACCGCGAGGGACCTCCCGAGCACTGAAGCTTTCTTT. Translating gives CAWTARDLPSTEAFF.